These 23 T cell receptor beta chains came from one sample sequenced in a study of T cell responses to AZD1222 COVID-19 vaccine. The data were produced by immunoSEQ multiplex PCR, yet TCRdb's version contains in-frame clones alone and is incomplete. The sample comprises about 97,000 clones, about 90% of which are singletons, and around 9.6% rests with the top ten. Here the sequenced sample was peripheral blood, taken 28 days after the second AZD1222 dose. These TCRs come from an adult who received the AZD1222 COVID-19 vaccine.

The J gene is TRBJ1-2, the V gene TRBV6-5; D gene ambiguous. Germline V gives CDR1 MNHEY, CDR2 SVGAGI. V was pared by 4 bases and J by 2 bases, with 5 bases between. This CDR3 is 12 amino acids long. This CDR3 is CASSFINYGYTF. Written as DNA, the CDR3 is TGTGCCAGCAGTTTTATAAACTATGGCTACACCTTC.

As to this clone: One end of the junction is discordant with germline, which a read error may explain. J is TRBJ2-1 and V is TRBV19; 10 positions agree with TRBD2. The CDR3 has 14 residues. Germline-derived CDR1 and CDR2 are LNHDA and SQIVND (reference sequence). Here the CDR3 DNA reads TGTGCCAGTACTATAGCGGGAGGATACAATGAGCAGTTCTTC. Its translation: CASTIAGGYNEQFF. Filled out from reference TRBV19 and TRBJ2-1, the complete variable domain reads DGGITQSPKYLFRKEGQNVTLSCEQNLNHDAMYWYRQDPGQGLRLIYYSQIVNDFQKGDIAEGYSVSREKKESFPLTVTSAQKNPTAFYLCASTIAGGYNEQFFGPGTRLTVL.

The chain carries TRBV11-2 and TRBJ1-2, with TRBD1 as a possible D gene (6 bases). Germline V lookup: CDR1 SGHAT, CDR2 FQNNGV. V was cut by 1 base and J by 7 bases, with 13 bases left in between. This CDR3 comprises 14 residues. The CDR3 loop is CASSLAGGGSGYTF. DNA of the CDR3: TGTGCCAGCAGCTTAGCCGGGGGGGGCAGTGGCTACACCTTC.

This clone has a single count. This rearrangement joins TRBV5-6 to TRBJ1-1; D gene uncertain. The CDR3 extends over 12 amino acids. V was shortened by 2 bases and J by 0 bases, with 2 bases between the two germline ends. Per the germline V gene, CDR1 is SGHDT and CDR2 is YYEEEE. The CDR3 sequence is CASSFMNTEAFF. CDR3 in DNA: TGTGCCAGCAGCTTTATGAACACTGAAGCTTTCTTT. Looking up the rest from reference TRBV5-6 and TRBJ1-1 gives the full variable domain: DAGVTQSPTHLIKTRGQQVTLRCSPKSGHDTVSWYQQALGQGPQFIFQYYEEEERQRGNFPDRFSGHQFPNYSSELNVNALLLGDSALYLCASSFMNTEAFFGQGTRLTVV.

The chain has TRBV27 and TRBJ1-5; the D gene is possibly TRBD1 (5 bases). The CDR3 is 13 residues long. Germline V gives CDR1 MNHEY, CDR2 SMNVEV (reference sequence). V was trimmed by 10 bases and J by 6 bases, leaving 16 bases between them. CDR3 protein: CATGPGGSQPQHF. The CDR3, as DNA: TGTGCCACTGGCCCGGGGGGGAGTCAGCCCCAGCATTTT.

The chain employs TRBV5-1 and TRBJ2-2, with D tentatively TRBD1 (5 bases). CDR1 and CDR2 (germline): SGHRS, YFSETQ. The CDR3 extends over 15 amino acids. The V end was cut by 6 bases, the J end by 1 base, with 13 bases between. CDR3 sequence: CASKQDPQNTGELFF. CDR3 DNA: TGCGCCAGCAAACAGGACCCTCAGAACACCGGGGAGCTGTTTTTT.

CDR3 DNA: TGTGCCAGCAGTTTATCAGGGAAGTATGGCTACACCTTC. This sequence encodes CASSLSGKYGYTF. The rearrangement uses TRBV28 and TRBJ1-2, with D possibly being TRBD1 (5 bases). The V and J ends lost 1 base and 5 bases respectively, with 8 bases between them. Germline CDR1 reads MDHEN; CDR2 reads SYDVKM. This CDR3 has 13 residues.

The chain carries TRBV19 and TRBJ2-7; 8 bases fit TRBD1. From germline, CDR1 is LNHDA and CDR2 SQIVND (reference sequence). V lost 4 bases and J lost 5; bases outside the gene matches: 7. The CDR3 is 14 amino acids. This CDR3 is CASSTTGQGNEQYF. Written as DNA, the CDR3 is TGTGCCAGTAGTACAACCGGACAGGGTAACGAGCAGTACTTC.

This chain links TRBV7-9 with TRBJ2-1; TRBD2 agrees at 9 bases. This CDR3 comprises 15 residues. The germline CDR1 and CDR2 sequences are SEHNR and FQNEAQ (reference sequence). With 0 bases clipped from V and 5 bases from J, the junction kept 2 bases outside the gene matches. The CDR3 nucleotides are TGTGCCAGCAGCTTAGCGCTAGCGGGGAACAATGAGCAGTTCTTC. Protein sequence: CASSLALAGNNEQFF. Based on the CDR3 plus reference TRBV7-9 and TRBJ2-1, the full variable domain is DTGVSQNPRHKITKRGQNVTFRCDPISEHNRLYWYRQTLGQGPEFLTYFQNEAQLEKSRLLSDRFSAERPKGSFSTLEIQRTEQGDSAMYLCASSLALAGNNEQFFGPGTRLTVL.

V usage is TRBV6-2 or TRBV6-3 and J usage is TRBJ1-5, with a tentative D call TRBD1 (5 bases). This CDR3 contains 16 residues. V lost 0 bases and J 2 bases, leaving 11 bases between the germline ends. The germline gives CDR1 MNHEY, CDR2 SVGEGT. The chain's CDR3 is CASSYSRGRGNQPQHF. The CDR3 nucleotides are TGTGCCAGCAGTTACTCTAGGGGTAGGGGCAATCAGCCCCAGCATTTT.

The gene calls are TRBV10-3 and TRBJ2-1, with 8 bases aligning to TRBD2. J was trimmed by 9 bases and V by 4 bases; bases with no gene match: 8. Germline loops: CDR1 ENHRY, CDR2 SYGVKD. This CDR3 region has 14 residues. The DNA of the CDR3 is TGTGCCATCAGTGGTGGACTAGCCGGCGGTGAGCAGTTCTTC. Residues: CAISGGLAGGEQFF.

This clone was observed once. This sequence joins TRBV6-6 and TRBJ1-5; D remains ambiguous. The ends were cut back, 2 bases at V and 6 bases at J, with 14 bases in the middle. The CDR3 has 15 residues. Germline CDR1 MNHNY, CDR2 SVGAGI (reference sequence). The CDR3: CASSYPGKGGQPQHF. The CDR3 coding sequence is TGTGCCAGCAGTTACCCCGGGAAGGGAGGTCAGCCCCAGCATTTT.

The rearrangement links TRBV19 to TRBJ2-7, with a possible D match to TRBD1 (5 bases). Trimming pared 5 bases from V and 3 bases from J, leaving 14 bases between. The CDR3 is made up of 14 amino acids. Germline V lookup: CDR1 LNHDA, CDR2 SQIVND (reference sequence). As DNA, the CDR3 is TGTGCCAGTAGTCGTGCGGACACTAACTACGAGCAGTACTTC. Translated: CASSRADTNYEQYF.

This rearrangement joins TRBV4-3 to TRBJ2-2; 7 nucleotides align to TRBD2. The V gene's germline CDR1 is LGHNA and CDR2 YSLEER. This CDR3 spans 14 amino acids. Losses at the gene ends were 4 bases for V and 8 bases for J; bases not matched to a gene: 7. CDR3 in amino acids: CASSPGLVVGELFF. The CDR3 bases are TGCGCCAGCAGCCCCGGACTAGTGGTGGGGGAGCTGTTTTTT.

This clone was seen only once. J is TRBJ1-6 and V is TRBV30; D is ambiguous. The V gene's germline CDR1 is GTSNPN and CDR2 SVGIG (reference sequence). Deletions cut 3 bases from V and 4 bases from J, with 13 bases between. The CDR3 is 15 amino acids. The CDR3 DNA reads as TGTGCCTGGAGACCGGTCCGGTCATATAATTCACCCCTCCACTTT. Its protein product is CAWRPVRSYNSPLHF.

The chain is built from TRBV27 and TRBJ2-2, with a tentative D call TRBD1 (8 bases). Germline CDR1 is MNHEY and CDR2 is SMNVEV (reference sequence). V was clipped by 5 bases and J by 7 bases, with 17 bases between them. The CDR3 spans 15 residues. DNA of the CDR3: TGTGCCAGCAGTGCCCGACAGGGGAGGGTCGGGGAGCTGTTTTTT. Amino acids: CASSARQGRVGELFF.

This chain uses TRBV28 with TRBJ2-3, with TRBD1 matching 8 bases. CDR1 and CDR2 (germline): MDHEN, SYDVKM. V gave up 6 bases and J gave up 9 bases; unmatched junction bases: 5. The CDR3 is made up of 12 amino acids. DNA for the CDR3: TGTGCCAGCAGCTCTGACAGGGGAACGCAGTATTTT. Protein product: CASSSDRGTQYF. Combining the CDR3 with reference TRBV28 and TRBJ2-3 gives the whole variable domain DVKVTQSSRYLVKRTGEKVFLECVQDMDHENMFWYRQDPGLGLRLIYFSYDVKMKEKGDIPEGYSVSREKKERFSLILESASTNQTSMYLCASSSDRGTQYFGPGTRLTVL.

V and J are TRBV24-1 and TRBJ1-5; D possibly corresponds to TRBD1 (6 bases). The V and J ends lost 2 bases and 7 bases respectively, with 11 bases between them. Per germline, CDR1 KGHDR and CDR2 SFDVKD. This CDR3 spans 14 amino acids. Here the CDR3 DNA reads TGTGCCACCAGTGATTCCGGGACACACCAGCCCCAGCATTTT. Translating it yields CATSDSGTHQPQHF.

The chain couples TRBV11-2 to TRBJ2-7; the D gene could be TRBD1 or TRBD2 (5 bases each). The CDR3 is 13 residues long. Trimming stripped 1 base from V and 5 bases from J, with 9 bases between. Germline CDR1 is SGHAT and CDR2 is FQNNGV. The DNA for the CDR3 is TGTGCCAGCAGCTTAGTCGTGGGACACGAGCAGTACTTC. Protein product: CASSLVVGHEQYF.

The chain couples TRBV30 to TRBJ2-1; D call uncertain. This CDR3 has 14 amino acids. Germline CDR1 reads GTSNPN; CDR2 reads SVGIG (reference sequence). Trimming left V 1 base short and J 4 bases short, with 11 bases between. The DNA of the CDR3 is TGTGCCTGGAGTGCTCCGCCTGGGTACAATGAGCAGTTCTTC. Its translation is CAWSAPPGYNEQFF.

DNA for the CDR3: TGTGCCAGCAGTCCGAGGCGCTATTCGTCCGAGCAGTACTTC. It translates to CASSPRRYSSEQYF. The rearrangement joins TRBV28 to TRBJ2-7; D not certain. The germline V gene has CDR1 MDHEN and CDR2 SYDVKM. This CDR3 has 14 residues. Between the trimmed V and J ends, which lost 5 bases and 6 bases, there was a span of 17 bases.

This clone has just one count. The chain combines TRBV6-5 with TRBJ1-2; no clear D gene. The germline V gene encodes CDR1 MNHEY and CDR2 SVGAGI. The CDR3 length is 13 residues. V was cut by 6 bases and J by 8 bases, with 16 bases left in between. The CDR3 loop is CASSRPTERGYTF. For the CDR3, the DNA is TGTGCCAGCAGCCGTCCGACTGAAAGGGGCTACACCTTC.

The chain carries TRBV28 and TRBJ2-3, with D maybe TRBD2 (6 bases). The CDR3 runs to 14 residues. Germline assignment: CDR1 MDHEN and CDR2 SYDVKM. V was cut by 3 bases and J by 5 bases, with 12 bases left in between. CDR3 amino acids: CASSFAGFRDTQYF. CDR3 sequence (DNA): TGTGCCAGCAGTTTTGCGGGATTCCGAGATACGCAGTATTTT.